These 24 T cell receptor beta chains originate from one sample sequenced in a study of blood T cells in healthy people across ages. With a J-beta primer mix and a sample-barcoded 5' primer, a second PCR ran 7 to 11 cycles. TCRdb itself ran the 5' RACE reads through MiXCR, one entry per CDR3 protein. Altogether fewer than 900,000 distinct CDR3 sequences are present, roughly two fifths being singletons, with the ten largest covering 20%. Sequenced sample: blood. The receptors here all came from a woman in her fifties or sixties in good health.

With regard to this clonotype: With a much larger clone just one base away, this may be a read error. The V and J genes are TRBV29-1 and TRBJ2-7; D is undetermined. The CDR3 sequence is 14 residues long. CDR1 and CDR2 from the germline V gene are SQVTM and ANQGSEA. The CDR3 region has the DNA TGCGGCGTTGAACTCTCAGCGCGTACCTACGAGCAGTACTTC. It yields the protein CGVELSARTYEQYF.

Regarding this clonotype: Given a much more abundant clone one base away, this may be a read error. V is TRBV12-3 or TRBV12-4 and J is TRBJ2-3; D possibly corresponds to TRBD2 (6 bases). The CDR3 is made up of 13 amino acids. The CDR3 bases are TGTGCCAGCAGGCGGGGAAGCGGAGATGCGCAGTATTTT. Its translation is CASRRGSGDAQYF.

In regard to this clonotype: Being one base from a much bigger clone, this may be a read error. The chain combines TRBV10-3 with TRBJ2-3; D not certain. The CDR3 sequence is 15 residues long. Germline V gene data show CDR1 as ENHRY and CDR2 as SYGVKD. The CDR3, as DNA: TGTGCCATCAGTGAGAGCGTCCCCTTCACAGATACGCGGTATTTT. This translates into CAISESVPFTDTRYF.

The J gene is TRBJ2-5, the V gene TRBV20-1, with 12 bases aligning to TRBD2. The CDR3 contains 15 residues. Germline CDR1 reads DFQATT; CDR2 reads SNEGSKA (reference sequence). The ends lost 2 bases at V and 4 bases at J; junction bases unmatched: 5. The CDR3 DNA sequence: TGCAGTGCTAGATGGTTGGGACTAGCGGGAGAGACCCAGTACTTC. It yields the protein CSARWLGLAGETQYF.

The table lists this clonotype with a count of one. A much larger clone differs by one base, so this may be a read error. This chain uses TRBV20-1 with TRBJ2-7, with D perhaps assigned TRBD1 or TRBD2 (6 bases each). The length of the CDR3 is 14 residues. CDR1 and CDR2 (germline): DFQATT, SNEGSKA (reference sequence). The V and J ends lost 5 bases and 11 bases respectively, with 25 bases between them. In nucleotides, the CDR3 is TGCAGTGCTCCCCCGGGGGCAGAGCAAGAGACCAAGTACTTC. It specifies CSAPPGAEQETKYF.

This clonotype was counted between two and nine times. The J gene is TRBJ2-1, the V gene TRBV24-1; TRBD1 matches at 7 bases. This CDR3 is built from 18 residues. Trimming removed 4 bases from V and 1 base from J; junction bases left unmatched: 12. Germline-derived CDR1 and CDR2 are KGHDR and SFDVKD. CDR3 amino acids: CATSEQDAQGWSYNEQFF. The CDR3 DNA reads as TGTGCCACCAGTGAACAAGACGCACAGGGGTGGTCCTACAATGAGCAGTTCTTC.

With regard to this clonotype: Sequence at one end of the junction differs from germline and may be a read error. The chain carries TRBV20-1 and TRBJ2-1, with 13 bases identical to TRBD2. This CDR3 has 14 residues. Germline V gene sequence: CDR1 DFQATT, CDR2 SNEGSKA (reference sequence). This CDR3 is CGAPTSGRANEQFF. CDR3 nucleotide sequence: TGCGGTGCTCCCACTAGCGGGAGGGCCAATGAGCAGTTCTTC.

This rearrangement joins TRBV28 to TRBJ2-5; the match to TRBD2 covers 10 bases. Germline loops: CDR1 MDHEN, CDR2 SYDVKM. J was trimmed by 1 base and V by 2 bases; bases with no gene match: 4. This CDR3 region has 16 residues. CDR3: CASSLTPSGSQETQYF. CDR3 sequence (DNA): TGTGCCAGCAGTTTAACGCCTAGCGGGAGCCAAGAGACCCAGTACTTC.

The chain carries TRBV5-1 and TRBJ2-3; 10 nucleotides agree with TRBD2. J lost 3 bases, V lost 3 bases, and 13 bases had no gene match. This CDR3 is built from 18 residues. Germline CDR1 and CDR2: SGHRS and YFSETQ. The CDR3 region has the DNA TGCGCCAGCAGCTACGAGCCGACACTAGCGGGGCGTACAGATACGCAGTATTTT. Encoded protein: CASSYEPTLAGRTDTQYF.

This clonotype was picked up many times. The rearrangement uses TRBV20-1 and TRBJ2-1; D unclear. V was shortened by 4 bases and J by 4 bases, with 14 bases between the two germline ends. The CDR3 is 14 amino acids. Per germline, CDR1 DFQATT and CDR2 SNEGSKA (reference sequence). CDR3 DNA: TGCAGTGCTACAGCGAGAGCTATTTACAATGAGCAGTTCTTC. It encodes CSATARAIYNEQFF.

The V and J genes are TRBV19 and TRBJ1-1; no clear D gene. V was shortened by 2 bases and J by 3 bases, with 16 bases between the two germline ends. The CDR3 runs to 16 residues. Looked up from germline, CDR1 is LNHDA and CDR2 is SQIVND (reference sequence). The CDR3 coding sequence is TGTGCCAGTAGTATATCCTCGAGACGAGATTACACTGAAGCTTTCTTT. Its translation is CASSISSRRDYTEAFF.

This sequence joins TRBV4-3 and TRBJ2-1; 11 bases match TRBD2. This CDR3 is built from 21 residues. V gave up 0 bases and J gave up 0 bases; unmatched junction bases: 13. Germline loops: CDR1 LGHNA, CDR2 YSLEER. The CDR3: CASSQDPPTSGRRSSYNEQFF. The CDR3 nucleotides read TGCGCCAGCAGCCAAGATCCCCCCACTAGCGGGAGACGCAGCTCCTACAATGAGCAGTTCTTC.

This chain uses TRBV6-2 or TRBV6-3 with TRBJ2-3; D tentatively reads TRBD1 or TRBD2 (5 bases each). Germline V gene sequence: CDR1 MNHEY, CDR2 SVGEGT. The CDR3 spans 14 residues. The V end lost 7 bases, the J end lost 3 bases, and 14 bases lay between the germline ends. The CDR3: CASTQGRGTDTQYF. CDR3 DNA sequence: TGTGCCAGCACGCAGGGACGGGGAACAGATACGCAGTATTTT.

In its sample, this clonotype was seen a few times. CDR3 in amino acids: CASSAGQGFGTQYF. The CDR3 DNA is TGTGCCAGCAGCGCGGGACAGGGGTTCGGGACCCAGTACTTC. The chain couples TRBV7-9 to TRBJ2-5, with 10 bases lining up with TRBD1. The CDR3 has 14 residues. CDR1 SEHNR and CDR2 FQNEAQ come from the germline V gene (reference sequence). The V gene end was trimmed by 5 bases and the J gene end by 7 bases; junction bases not matched to a gene: 7. Filled out from reference TRBV7-9 and TRBJ2-5, the complete variable domain reads DTGVSQNPRHKITKRGQNVTFRCDPISEHNRLYWYRQTLGQGPEFLTYFQNEAQLEKSRLLSDRFSAERPKGSFSTLEIQRTEQGDSAMYLCASSAGQGFGTQYFGPGTRLLVL.

This clonotype was seen only a few times. The genes are TRBV5-1 and TRBJ2-1, with D tentatively TRBD2 (6 bases). Germline V gene data show CDR1 as SGHRS and CDR2 as YFSETQ. The CDR3 is 15 residues long. Trimming cost V 0 bases and J 3 bases, with 10 bases left between them. This CDR3 reads CASSLDTAGYNEQFF. DNA for the CDR3: TGCGCCAGCAGCTTGGACACAGCGGGCTACAATGAGCAGTTCTTC.

The chain links TRBV6-1 to TRBJ2-7, with a weak D call TRBD1 (6 bases). Germline lookup yields CDR1 MNHNS and CDR2 SASEGT. With 4 bases removed from V and 0 bases from J, the gap between germline ends came to 16 bases. There are 16 residues in the CDR3. The CDR3 loop reads CASSGTGSYSSYEQYF. The CDR3 coding sequence is TGTGCCAGCAGTGGTACAGGGAGCTACTCCTCCTACGAGCAGTACTTC.

Here the CDR3 DNA reads TGTGCCAGCAGCGGGGGTCGTAGCGGGGAATTGGTCAACGAGCAGTACTTC. It is translated as CASSGGRSGELVNEQYF. The V gene is TRBV3-1, the J gene TRBJ2-5; 8 bases are shared with TRBD2. The DNA end favors TRBJ2-7, so the J call may be wrong. The CDR3 totals 17 residues. Germline CDR1 is LGHDT and CDR2 is YNNKEL (reference sequence).

The V call is TRBV4-3, the J call TRBJ1-2; D not certain. V was pared by 1 base and J by 2 bases, with 14 bases between. Germline V gene lookup returns CDR1 LGHNA and CDR2 YSLEER. The CDR3 has 16 amino acids. CDR3 sequence reads: CASSQVLGGENYGYTF. DNA for the CDR3: TGCGCCAGCAGCCAAGTACTGGGAGGTGAGAACTATGGCTACACCTTC.

A remark on this clonotype: A much larger clone is a single base away; this may be a read error. This chain uses TRBV28 with TRBJ2-7; 10 bases are shared with TRBD2. Per the germline V gene, CDR1 is MDHEN and CDR2 is SYDVKM. This CDR3 has 18 residues. J lost 7 bases, V lost 5 bases, and 20 bases had no gene match. CDR3 in amino acids: CASSTGLAGVLQYNEQYF. CDR3 in DNA: TGTGCCAGCAGTACCGGCCTAGCGGGAGTTCTTCAATACAATGAGCAGTACTTC.

The J gene is TRBJ1-4, the V gene TRBV29-1; the D gene is possibly TRBD1 (6 bases). Germline values: CDR1 SQVTM, CDR2 ANQGSEA. V lost 5 bases, J lost 0 bases, and 19 bases lay in between. This CDR3 has 17 amino acids. The CDR3 loop reads CSVRSPDRGPTNEKLFF. CDR3 nucleotide sequence: TGCAGCGTTAGGAGCCCGGACAGAGGTCCAACTAATGAAAAACTGTTTTTT.

The rearrangement joins TRBV3-1 to TRBJ2-7, with D uncertain. The length of the CDR3 is 15 residues. Trimming stripped 0 bases from V and 0 bases from J, with 9 bases between. Germline V gene data show CDR1 as LGHDT and CDR2 as YNNKEL (reference sequence). CDR3 protein: CASSQEPKASYEQYF. Here the CDR3 DNA reads TGTGCCAGCAGCCAAGAACCGAAAGCCTCCTACGAGCAGTACTTC.

In this sample, this clonotype turned up a few times. The rearrangement uses TRBV4-2 and TRBJ1-5; weak D call: TRBD1 (5 bases). The CDR3 covers 16 residues. V was pared by 0 bases and J by 7 bases, with 16 bases between. Germline V gene data show CDR1 as LGHNA and CDR2 as YNFKEQ. The DNA for the CDR3 is TGTGCCAGCAGCCAAGAGGGCGGACACCAGAAGCAGCCCCAGCATTTT. Amino acid sequence: CASSQEGGHQKQPQHF.

Only a few counts were recorded for this clonotype. The chain combines TRBV25-1 with TRBJ2-5, with TRBD2 matching 7 bases. V lost 2 bases to trimming and J lost 11 bases; unmatched junction nucleotides: 8. The CDR3 covers 13 residues. The germline V gene has CDR1 MGHDK and CDR2 SYGVNS. The CDR3, as DNA: TGTGCCAGCAGTGAACTAGCGGTCCCGGAGCAGTACTTC. It yields the protein CASSELAVPEQYF.

The chain couples TRBV6-1 to TRBJ2-5, with unresolved D. Trimming took 6 bases from V and 0 from J, leaving 8 bases between them. Germline V gives CDR1 MNHNS, CDR2 SASEGT. The CDR3 runs 13 residues. CDR3 sequence reads: CASRPGNQETQYF. The CDR3 coding sequence is TGTGCCAGCAGGCCCGGAAACCAAGAGACCCAGTACTTC.